Included here is one T cell receptor beta chain sequence, with context. The CDR3 is 16 residues long. V was clipped by 4 bases and J by 4 bases, with 17 bases between them. Germline values: CDR1 MNHNY, CDR2 SVGAGI (reference sequence). Stated time point: pre-sensitization, week 0. Indicated treatment: therapeutic diphenylcyclopropenone sensitization with weekly scalp DPC. This entry comes from a study of human T cells and chemical hapten exposure. As the library was built, unique molecular identifiers were attached to individual cDNA molecules. TCRdb independently ran MiXCR on the RACE reads; one entry per CDR3 protein. The sample records around 330,000 distinct CDR3 sequences, around 5% being singletons.

The source of this sequence is a woman in her late teens or twenties with alopecia areata. Some clones in this sample may be carry-over from other donors' samples. V is TRBV6-6 and J is TRBJ1-5, with TRBD1 as a possible D gene (5 bases). The sequences come from whole blood, collected in connection with sensitization to the hapten diphenylcyclopropenone (DPC). CDR3: CASSSAYGGANQPQHF. The CDR3 DNA follows: TGTGCCAGCAGTTCCGCCTATGGGGGTGCTAATCAGCCCCAGCATTTT.